The sequence of this TCR beta chain was determined in a study of cytomegalovirus exposure and HLA in healthy donors. Findings and caveats of the study: Earlier analysis found most TCR beta V segments productive about 87% or about 30% of the time.

PCR primers comprised 60 Vbeta and 13 Jbeta primers. This table comes from immunoSEQ multiplex PCR, and its TCRdb copy is limited to in-frame clones, with some not included. The data contain some 150,000 clones, approximately 84% of them singletons. There were likely unrecorded immune exposures, though donors were nominally healthy when sampled. Of note for this clone: Its cognate antigen is unknown.

This receptor was identified in a man aged 30 to 45 in good health and CMV-seropositive. The sequencing sample was made of PBMCs.

The DNA for the CDR3 is TGTGCCAGTAGTGAGAGACATAGCAATCAGCCCCAGCATTTT. Encoded protein: CASSERHSNQPQHF. The rearrangement uses TRBV19 and TRBJ1-5; no firm D call. V was trimmed by 5 bases and J by 0 bases, leaving 8 bases between them. The CDR3 is made up of 14 amino acids. CDR1 LNHDA and CDR2 SQIVND come from the germline V gene (reference sequence).